Listed below are T cell receptor beta chains from one sample, sequenced in a study of T cells in localized non-small cell lung cancer. Method: immunoSEQ multiplex PCR; TCRdb's copy keeps in-frame clones and lacks some. The sample consists of 70,000 to 75,000 clones, roughly 84% of them appearing once. Here the sequenced sample was peripheral blood, taken before any cancer treatment. Every receptor here comes from a female donor over 55 with stage I lung adenocarcinoma. The CDR3 runs from the conserved cysteine through the conserved F or W.

j_call,v_call,cdr3_length,cdr3_aa
TRBJ1-2,TRBV7-2,14,CASSSRDTMRGYTF
TRBJ1-1,TRBV5-6,15,CASSFTSGGRLGAFF
TRBJ1-4,TRBV5-5,15,CASSLQGRTNEKLFF
TRBJ2-7,TRBV4-1,17,CASSQDAGTGKGYEQYF
TRBJ2-1,TRBV28,13,CASSGTGGNEQFF
TRBJ1-2,TRBV6-4,14,CASSDWNRGYGYTF
TRBJ2-3,TRBV18,18,CASSPPYPTSGREGTQYF
TRBJ2-7,TRBV6-5,14,CASSYSGSTYEQYF
TRBJ2-6,TRBV5-8,16,CASSPGGGTGANVLTF
TRBJ1-6,TRBV12-1,14,CASSRGTPNSPLHF
TRBJ2-1,TRBV19,15,CASSMVSSGRGQEFF
TRBJ2-5,TRBV11-3,16,CANSPGGQGATETQYF
TRBJ1-4,TRBV10-3,16,CAISKTGQGGNEKLFF
TRBJ1-1,TRBV2,12,CASSRYDTEAFF
TRBJ2-1,TRBV2,15,CASSVVVGATREQFF
TRBJ2-1,TRBV9,14,CASSLSGVYNEQFF